This T cell receptor (gamma chain) was obtained from a study of human gamma delta and Vdelta1 T cells. TCRdb applied CATT to the PCR reads for clone calling. The data contain 4,000 to 5,000 gamma-chain clones, more than 30% of them singletons. This clone was counted only a few times. The target antigen is unknown. CDR1 EGSTGY and CDR2 YDSYTSSV come from the germline V gene. V shed 5 bases and J 0 bases; nucleotides not matched to a gene: 7. CDR3 length equals 14 residues. Points from the study as a whole: Reportedly, Delta One T cells were polyclonal and broadly targeted acute myeloid leukemia.

The TCR sequence derives from a human donor in good health. The genes are TRGV4 and TRGJ1 or TRGJ2. Specimen: Vdelta1 gamma-delta T cells from blood grown in culture (DOT cells). This chain's CDR3 is CATWAGANYYKKLF. In nucleotides, the CDR3 is TGTGCCACCTGGGCCGGAGCGAATTATTATAAGAAACTCTTT.